A selection of T cell receptor beta chains follows, all from one sample in a study of blood T cell repertoires in COVID-19. Assay used: immunoSEQ multiplex PCR; TCRdb lists only in-frame clones, some missing. Of more than 100,000 clones detected, 81% appear once; the ten largest clones hold 8.4%. The specimen was peripheral blood. Source of these receptors: a woman aged 55-70 years with active or convalescent COVID-19. CDR3s include the opening cysteine and the closing phenylalanine or tryptophan. D genes are given only for firm matches.

v_gene: TRBV27
d_gene: TRBD1
CDR3aa: CASSDRDRGDEKLFF

v_gene: TRBV5-1
d_gene: TRBD1
CDR3aa: CASKRDRANTEAFF

v_gene: TRBV28
d_gene: TRBD2
CDR3aa: CASWFPSWEGPGVGRENNEQFF

v_gene: TRBV6-2/TRBV6-3
d_gene: -
CDR3aa: CASSSGTDSTYEQYF

v_gene: TRBV19
d_gene: -
CDR3aa: CASSPSTSYNSPLHF

v_gene: TRBV10-1
d_gene: -
CDR3aa: CASSEAGANEKLFF

v_gene: TRBV6-5
d_gene: -
CDR3aa: CASSYSHSRGWDGYTF

v_gene: TRBV5-6
d_gene: TRBD2
CDR3aa: CASSLYPGLAVYNEQFF

v_gene: TRBV2
d_gene: -
CDR3aa: CASGGATGELFF

v_gene: TRBV6-5
d_gene: -
CDR3aa: CASSYTGTTAEAFF

v_gene: TRBV18
d_gene: TRBD1
CDR3aa: CASSPRQGRNTYNEQFF

v_gene: TRBV20-1
d_gene: -
CDR3aa: CSAPGGYTF

v_gene: TRBV2
d_gene: -
CDR3aa: CASSDSSYEQYF

v_gene: TRBV5-6
d_gene: TRBD1
CDR3aa: CASSPGLQGDTNYGYTF

v_gene: TRBV5-5
d_gene: TRBD1
CDR3aa: CASSGWDRANTEAFF

v_gene: TRBV5-5
d_gene: -
CDR3aa: CAGSRMTAIDYGYTF

v_gene: TRBV28
d_gene: -
CDR3aa: CASSSLVQPQHF

v_gene: TRBV7-9
d_gene: TRBD1
CDR3aa: CASSLGQGSGNTIYF

v_gene: TRBV10-3
d_gene: TRBD1
CDR3aa: CAISERGPEYGYTF

v_gene: TRBV30
d_gene: -
CDR3aa: CAWSFKRAGRGNEQFF

v_gene: TRBV7-9
d_gene: -
CDR3aa: CASSSLGTGAYEQYF

v_gene: TRBV18
d_gene: -
CDR3aa: CASSPANSETQYF

v_gene: TRBV29-1
d_gene: -
CDR3aa: CSVPGADEQFF

v_gene: TRBV27
d_gene: -
CDR3aa: CASSLQGGNEQFF

v_gene: TRBV14
d_gene: -
CDR3aa: CASSQRALDEQYF

v_gene: TRBV10-3
d_gene: -
CDR3aa: CAISLLSAKETQYF

v_gene: TRBV7-2
d_gene: -
CDR3aa: CASSLNGGGGYTF

v_gene: TRBV9
d_gene: TRBD2
CDR3aa: CASSLGLAGGPDTQYF

v_gene: TRBV24-1
d_gene: TRBD1
CDR3aa: CATSDRGTDSNQPQHF

v_gene: TRBV7-9
d_gene: -
CDR3aa: CASSSVVGYTF

v_gene: TRBV18
d_gene: -
CDR3aa: CASSTGTENSPLHF

v_gene: TRBV19
d_gene: -
CDR3aa: CASSRRRPPGGYTF

v_gene: TRBV4-1
d_gene: -
CDR3aa: CASSHSVGSLYGYTF

v_gene: TRBV6-2/TRBV6-3
d_gene: -
CDR3aa: CASSTYREAKNIQYF

v_gene: TRBV27
d_gene: TRBD2
CDR3aa: CASSLLLAGPSTDTQYF

v_gene: TRBV5-6
d_gene: TRBD2
CDR3aa: CASSQGLAGTYEQYF

v_gene: TRBV7-2
d_gene: -
CDR3aa: CASSSSTPEINYGYTF